These T cell receptor beta chains were read from a single sample in a study of T cells in localized non-small cell lung cancer. Profiled with immunoSEQ multiplex PCR; TCRdb holds only in-frame clones, not every one. This sample carries about 92,000 clones, about nine tenths of them seen once, and the ten largest clones take 4.1%. Sequenced material: PBMCs, taken before any cancer treatment. Receptors originate from a woman aged 35 to 69 with stage II squamous cell lung carcinoma. Each CDR3 is given with its conserved first and last residue. Each record gives: D gene, V gene, J gene, clone size, CDR3 DNA, CDR3 protein. The D gene is left open where the match is weak. Expanded clones are given a class, and other clones once, few, many or no size at all.

TRBD1	TRBV6-5	TRBJ1-2	-	TGTGCCAGCAGTATCACAGGGGGCGCATATGGCTACACCTTC	CASSITGGAYGYTF
-	TRBV10-3	TRBJ1-3	once	TGTGCCATCAAGGAGAACCCATCGACATCTGGAAACACCATATATTTT	CAIKENPSTSGNTIYF
-	TRBV20-1	TRBJ1-1	-	TGCAGTGCTAAAGGGGAGTCAGGAGCTTTCTTT	CSAKGESGAFF
-	TRBV19	TRBJ2-5	-	TGTGCCAGTAGTCCCCCCGGCCAGGGGGAGACCCAGTACTTC	CASSPPGQGETQYF
-	TRBV5-1	TRBJ1-5	-	TGCGCCAGCAGCGTGGGGGGCCCCGGGAGCAATCAGCCCCAGCATTTT	CASSVGGPGSNQPQHF
TRBD1	TRBV28	TRBJ1-6	-	TGTGCCAGTACAGCAGGGGGCACTAATTCACCCCTCCACTTT	CASTAGGTNSPLHF
-	TRBV28	TRBJ1-2	-	TGTGCCAGCAAGCGTGAGGGTGGCGGCTACACCTTC	CASKREGGGYTF
-	TRBV27	TRBJ1-1	-	TGTGCCAGCAATCCCTGGGGGGCCGGGTCCACTGAAGCTTTCTTT	CASNPWGAGSTEAFF
TRBD2	TRBV2	TRBJ2-2	once	TGTGCCAGCAGTGAGACGGGGGGGCGAACCGGGGAGCTGTTTTTT	CASSETGGRTGELFF
-	TRBV12-5	TRBJ2-2	-	TGTGCTAGTGGCCATCCCACCGGGGAGCTGTTTTTT	CASGHPTGELFF
-	TRBV7-9	TRBJ2-3	-	TGTGCCAGCAGCCCCGGAAGGGGGGAACAAGATACGCAGTATTTT	CASSPGRGEQDTQYF
-	TRBV11-2	TRBJ2-1	-	TGTGCCAGCAGCTTTCAAGCCCCAAAGCAGTTCTTC	CASSFQAPKQFF
-	TRBV14	TRBJ1-1	-	TGTGCCAGTAAAGGGGAGACTGAAGCTTTCTTT	CASKGETEAFF
-	TRBV28	TRBJ2-6	-	TGTGCCAGCAGTTCTCTTAAGGGGGCCAACGTCCTGACTTTC	CASSSLKGANVLTF
TRBD1	TRBV28	TRBJ1-2	-	TGTGCCAGCCTACGCACCGGGACAGGGGATAACTACACCTTC	CASLRTGTGDNYTF
-	TRBV5-6	TRBJ1-1	-	TGTGCCAGCAGCCAGACACAGAGGGAAGCTTTCTTT	CASSQTQREAFF
-	TRBV6-1	TRBJ1-1	-	TGTGCCAGCAGTGAAAGAAGGACAGCAAGTATGAACACTGAAGCTTTCTTT	CASSERRTASMNTEAFF
-	TRBV30	TRBJ1-3	-	TGTGCCTGGAGCCGTGACAGCGGCTCTGGAAACACCATATATTTT	CAWSRDSGSGNTIYF
-	TRBV10-1	TRBJ1-2	-	TGCGCCAGCAGTGAGTCGGGGAGCTATGGCTACACCTTC	CASSESGSYGYTF
TRBD1	TRBV5-1	TRBJ2-5	-	TGCGCCAGCAGCTTGGGGGACAGGGGCTCATGGGGGACCCAGTACTTC	CASSLGDRGSWGTQYF